These 21 T cell receptor beta chains were all obtained from the same sample, sequenced in a study of neurological immune-mediated disorders. TCRdb ran MiXCR on the 5' RACE reads and lists one entry per CDR3 protein. The sample includes roughly 65,000 distinct CDR3 sequences, approximately 3.7% of them seen just once. Sequencing was performed on PBMCs. These receptors all stem from a man aged 50 or older with multiple sclerosis.

This clonotype has only a few counts. The V and J genes are TRBV3-1 and TRBJ1-5, with D possibly TRBD1 on 6 matching bases. Germline CDR1 reads LGHDT; CDR2 reads YNNKEL (reference sequence). V was pared by 5 bases and J by 1 base, with 9 bases between. The CDR3 spans 14 residues. The CDR3 spells CASSGGQSNQPQHF. CDR3 coding DNA: TGTGCCAGCAGCGGGGGGCAGAGCAATCAGCCCCAGCATTTT.

This clonotype was seen repeatedly, ten times or more. The J gene is TRBJ1-6, the V gene TRBV7-9; D is possibly TRBD1 (5 bases). Trimming shortened V by 8 bases and J by 6 bases, and 17 bases separated the two germline ends. Germline CDR1 is SEHNR and CDR2 is FQNEAQ (reference sequence). The CDR3 spans 15 residues. CDR3 coding DNA: TGTGCCAGCGCCACGGGGACGGAGAGTAATTCACCCCTCCACTTT. This translates into CASATGTESNSPLHF.

Ten or more counts support this clonotype. V gene TRBV20-1 combines with J gene TRBJ2-7, with D possibly being TRBD1 or TRBD2 (5 bases each). Trimming stripped 6 bases from V and 3 bases from J, with 21 bases between. The CDR3 length is 15 residues. CDR1 is DFQATT and CDR2 is SNEGSKA in the germline V gene (reference sequence). The CDR3 is CSAPERGSGIYEQYF. The DNA of the CDR3 is TGCAGTGCCCCGGAAAGGGGTTCGGGGATCTACGAGCAGTACTTC.

This clonotype appeared many times. The chain employs TRBV20-1 and TRBJ1-1, with unresolved D. This CDR3 is 13 amino acids long. Trimming took off 3 bases at V and 5 bases at J, with 13 bases between the two ends. CDR1 is DFQATT, CDR2 SNEGSKA, per germline (reference sequence). CDR3: CSASWLTGTEAFF. As DNA, the CDR3 is TGCAGTGCTAGTTGGCTGACTGGGACTGAAGCTTTCTTT.

This clonotype has ten or more counts. The chain uses TRBV7-2 and TRBJ1-5; D unresolved. Germline lookup yields CDR1 SGHTA and CDR2 FQGNSA. V was cut by 1 base and J by 6 bases, with 7 bases left in between. CDR3 length: 13 amino acids. CDR3 in DNA: TGTGCCAGCAGCTTAGAATACGGTCAGCCCCAGCATTTT. Its translation is CASSLEYGQPQHF.

This clonotype was detected many times. This sequence joins TRBV27 and TRBJ2-3, with D maybe TRBD2 (5 bases). CDR1 and CDR2 (germline): MNHEY, SMNVEV (reference sequence). Trimming took 5 bases from V and 2 from J, leaving 20 bases between them. The CDR3 consists of 17 residues. CDR3 sequence (DNA): TGTGCCAGCAGTCCAACCCGGACTTCTTCCCACACAGATACGCAGTATTTT. Translation gives CASSPTRTSSHTDTQYF.

This clonotype has at least ten counts. The chain couples TRBV4-3 to TRBJ2-7, with no clear D. CDR3 size: 14 residues. Germline loops: CDR1 LGHNA, CDR2 YSLEER. V gave up 1 base and J gave up 4 bases, with 11 bases separating them. The CDR3 protein is CASSQGVGSYEQYF. DNA for the CDR3: TGCGCCAGCAGCCAAGGCGTCGGCTCATACGAGCAGTACTTC.

This clonotype was counted many times. The chain uses TRBV20-1 and TRBJ2-7; 9 bases are shared with TRBD1. CDR1 DFQATT and CDR2 SNEGSKA come from the germline V gene (reference sequence). Germline trimming cut 5 bases from V and 4 bases from J; bases unmatched to any gene: 9. This CDR3 is built from 14 residues. CDR3 sequence reads: CSARKGQGLYEQYF. For the CDR3, the DNA is TGCAGTGCTCGGAAGGGACAGGGTTTATACGAGCAGTACTTC.

CDR3 DNA sequence: TGTGCCACCAGCAGAGATCTTGGGGGGCGTGGAAACACCATATATTTT. Protein: CATSRDLGGRGNTIYF. The rearrangement links TRBV15 to TRBJ1-3, with a tentative D call TRBD1 (6 bases). CDR1 is LNHNV, CDR2 YYDKDF, per germline (reference sequence). The CDR3 runs to 16 residues. Trimming pared 0 bases from V and 3 bases from J, leaving 12 bases between.

This clonotype came up many times. V and J are TRBV20-1 and TRBJ1-1, with D uncertain. Deletions cut 3 bases from V and 5 bases from J, with 10 bases between. The germline gives CDR1 DFQATT, CDR2 SNEGSKA (reference sequence). The CDR3 is 12 residues long. The CDR3 DNA reads TGCAGTGCTAGCCCCGGGAGTACTGAAGCTTTCTTT. Its protein product is CSASPGSTEAFF.

This clonotype was counted many times. The rearrangement uses TRBV7-6 and TRBJ2-4, with D maybe TRBD1 (5 bases). The CDR3 loop spans 14 amino acids. V dropped 1 base and J dropped 9 bases, with 13 bases sitting between them. Per the germline V gene, CDR1 is SGHVS and CDR2 is FNYEAQ. This CDR3 is CASSLDVRAGIQYF. The CDR3 DNA follows: TGTGCCAGCAGCTTAGATGTCAGGGCAGGCATTCAGTACTTC.

This clonotype was found many times. The V and J genes are TRBV10-3 and TRBJ2-3, with D maybe TRBD2 (6 bases). Germline CDR1 ENHRY, CDR2 SYGVKD. This CDR3 contains 15 residues. Trimming took off 6 bases at V and 0 bases at J, with 13 bases between the two ends. This chain's CDR3 is CAISSSGTSTDTQYF. The CDR3 DNA follows: TGTGCCATCAGCAGTTCCGGGACTAGCACAGATACGCAGTATTTT.

This clonotype appeared many times. The chain has TRBV3-1 and TRBJ2-2; either TRBD1 or TRBD2 may fit D (6 bases each). Trimming left V 1 base short and J 5 bases short, with 11 bases between. The CDR3 spans 15 residues. Germline V gene data show CDR1 as LGHDT and CDR2 as YNNKEL (reference sequence). The DNA for the CDR3 is TGTGCCAGCAGCCAAGGGGGGGCGCGAACCGGGGAGCTGTTTTTT. This encodes CASSQGGARTGELFF.

This clonotype was counted ten times or more. The gene calls are TRBV20-1 and TRBJ2-5; 13 bases fit TRBD2. The trim removed 4 bases at V and 7 bases at J, leaving 12 bases unmatched. The germline gives CDR1 DFQATT, CDR2 SNEGSKA (reference sequence). CDR3 length: 16 residues. This CDR3 is CSATSGTSGVLATQYF. DNA of the CDR3: TGCAGTGCTACCTCCGGGACTAGCGGGGTCCTGGCGACCCAGTACTTC.

This clonotype has at least ten counts. The V and J genes are TRBV5-1 and TRBJ2-1; weak D call: TRBD2 (7 bases). CDR3 size: 13 residues. V gave up 1 base and J gave up 9 bases, with 11 bases separating them. CDR1 and CDR2 (germline): SGHRS, YFSETQ. The CDR3 DNA reads TGCGCCAGCAGCTTGCTGGGGGGGCTTGAGCAGTTCTTC. This translates into CASSLLGGLEQFF.

The table lists this clonotype with many counts. The V and J genes are TRBV20-1 and TRBJ2-3; D gene uncertain. V lost 3 bases and J lost 0, with 13 bases in between. Germline CDR1 reads DFQATT; CDR2 reads SNEGSKA (reference sequence). The CDR3 sequence is 15 residues long. CDR3 in DNA: TGCAGTGCTAGGCCGCCGAGAATAAGCACAGATACGCAGTATTTT. Translating it yields CSARPPRISTDTQYF.

This clonotype was picked up many times. The rearrangement joins TRBV5-5 to TRBJ2-1, with 11 bases fitting TRBD2. The CDR3 contains 15 residues. Germline CDR1 SGHKS, CDR2 YYEKEE (reference sequence). Trimming removed 3 bases from V and 6 bases from J; junction bases left unmatched: 5. CDR3: CASSSGLAGRNEQFF. The CDR3 DNA is TGTGCCAGCAGCTCTGGACTAGCGGGCCGCAATGAGCAGTTCTTC.

This clonotype has at least ten counts. The chain joins TRBV6-2 or TRBV6-3 to TRBJ2-7; D not resolved. V lost 0 bases and J 7 bases, leaving 4 bases between the germline ends. The CDR3 totals 11 residues. Germline loops: CDR1 MNHEY, CDR2 SVGEGT. Here the CDR3 reads CASSYSGEQYF. The DNA for the CDR3 is TGTGCCAGCAGTTACTCGGGGGAGCAGTACTTC.

This clonotype has only a few counts. The J gene is TRBJ2-7, the V gene TRBV5-1; the D is unclear. The ends were cut back, 2 bases at V and 1 base at J, with 13 bases in the middle. The CDR3 sequence is 15 residues long. From germline, CDR1 is SGHRS and CDR2 YFSETQ. The CDR3 DNA reads as TGCGCCAGCAGCTTTGCGTTTCACCGATCCTACGAGCAGTACGTC. Translating it yields CASSFAFHRSYEQYV.

The sample holds many counts of this clonotype. This chain connects TRBV7-9 to TRBJ1-4, with unresolved D. V was cut by 2 bases and J by 6 bases, with 13 bases left in between. Germline V CDR1 and CDR2: SEHNR, FQNEAQ (reference sequence). The CDR3 runs to 15 residues. The CDR3: CASSLSRSADEKLFF. The DNA of the CDR3 is TGTGCCAGCAGCTTATCAAGGTCGGCCGATGAAAAACTGTTTTTT.

This clonotype was seen at least ten times. The rearrangement links TRBV28 to TRBJ2-7, with TRBD1 matching 7 bases. CDR1 and CDR2 (germline): MDHEN, SYDVKM. After removal of 4 bases from V and 0 bases from J, the junction contained 3 bases not matched to a gene. CDR3 length: 14 residues. The CDR3 is CASSSGTASYEQYV. The CDR3 nucleotides are TGTGCCAGCAGTTCTGGGACAGCCTCCTACGAGCAGTACGTC.